The source of this T cell receptor beta chain is a study of neurological immune-mediated disorders. This sample's time point: technical triplicate 2. Comment on this clonotype: Its specificity is not known.

TCRdb re-derived calls from the 5' RACE reads in MiXCR, one entry per CDR3 protein. This repertoire shows about 59,000 distinct CDR3 sequences, less than 25% found once; its top ten account for roughly 4.6%. Overall study findings and caveats: Private repertoires in all groups were suggested, as expanded clones shared no CDR3 amino acid sequences across subjects.

The TCR comes from a man aged 60 to 69 with HTLV-1-associated myelopathy (HAM/TSP). Material for sequencing was PBMCs.

The CDR3 DNA reads TGTGCCAGCAGTGAGTGGGTCGCTAGGAACACCGGGGAGCTGTTTTTT. This translates into CASSEWVARNTGELFF. V is TRBV6-1 and J is TRBJ2-2; no clear D gene. Per the germline V gene, CDR1 is MNHNS and CDR2 is SASEGT. V dropped 3 bases and J dropped 1 base, with 12 bases sitting between them. This CDR3 comprises 16 residues.